Presented here are 2 T cell receptor beta chains from one specimen sequenced in a study of T cell responses to AZD1222 COVID-19 vaccine. Profiling relied on immunoSEQ multiplex PCR, and the TCRdb table lists in-frame clones only, not all of them. This sample has under 150,000 clones, with 70% to 85% found just once. Here the sequenced sample was peripheral blood, taken 28 days after the second AZD1222 dose. These receptor sequences come from an adult who received the AZD1222 COVID-19 vaccine.

V and J are TRBV6-5 and TRBJ1-1; D might be TRBD1 (5 bases). The CDR3 extends over 13 amino acids. CDR1 and CDR2 from the germline V gene are MNHEY and SVGAGI. Trimming pared 6 bases from V and 1 base from J, leaving 9 bases between. The DNA for the CDR3 is TGTGCCAGCAGCCGCGGGACGAACACTGAAGCTTTCTTT. As protein: CASSRGTNTEAFF.

The chain uses TRBV6-2 or TRBV6-3 and TRBJ1-2; TRBD1 might be the D (6 bases). V was shortened by 2 bases and J by 2 bases, with 9 bases between the two germline ends. CDR3 length: 14 residues. Germline V gene lookup returns CDR1 MNHEY and CDR2 SVGEGT. CDR3 residues: CASSYGTPNYGYTF. Here the CDR3 DNA reads TGTGCCAGCAGTTACGGGACACCGAACTATGGCTACACCTTC.